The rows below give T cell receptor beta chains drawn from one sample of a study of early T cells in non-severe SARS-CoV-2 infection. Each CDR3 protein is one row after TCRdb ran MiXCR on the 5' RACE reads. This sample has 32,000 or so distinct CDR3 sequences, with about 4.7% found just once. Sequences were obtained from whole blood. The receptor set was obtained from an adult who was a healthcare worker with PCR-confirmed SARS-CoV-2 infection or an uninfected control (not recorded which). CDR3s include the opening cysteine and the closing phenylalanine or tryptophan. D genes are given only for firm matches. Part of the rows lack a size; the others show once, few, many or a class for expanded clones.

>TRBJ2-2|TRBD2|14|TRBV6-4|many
TGTGCCAGCAGTGAGGGGGGGGAAGCCGGGGAGCTGTTTTTT
CASSEGGEAGELFF
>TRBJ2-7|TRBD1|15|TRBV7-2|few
TGTGCCAGCAGCTTAGGGGACAGGAGCTCCTACGAGCAGTACTTC
CASSLGDRSSYEQYF
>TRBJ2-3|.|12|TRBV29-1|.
TGCAGCGCCTTCGGGGGATCGGATACGCAGTATTTT
CSAFGGSDTQYF
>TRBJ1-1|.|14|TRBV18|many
TGTGCCAGCTCTGAACAGGCATCGAACACTGAAGCTTTCTTT
CASSEQASNTEAFF
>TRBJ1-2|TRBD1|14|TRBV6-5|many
TGTGCCAGCAGTTACGCCGGGACAGGGCATGGCTACACCTTC
CASSYAGTGHGYTF
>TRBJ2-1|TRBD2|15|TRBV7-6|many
TGTGCCAGCAGCTTATCCGCTAGCGGGGGTGGTGAGCAGTTCTTC
CASSLSASGGGEQFF
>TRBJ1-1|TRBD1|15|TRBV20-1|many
TGCAGTGCAGCGGGACAGGGGGCGCGGGGCACTGAAGCTTTCTTT
CSAAGQGARGTEAFF
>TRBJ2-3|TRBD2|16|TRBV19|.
TGTGCCAGTAGTCCTGGGACTAGCGGGATCACAGATACGCAGTATTTT
CASSPGTSGITDTQYF
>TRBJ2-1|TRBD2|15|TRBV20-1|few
TGCAGTGCTAGAAGACTAGCCACCTCCTACAATGAGCAGTTCTTC
CSARRLATSYNEQFF
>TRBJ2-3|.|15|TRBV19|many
TGTGCCAGTAGTATAGTAAGAGGCAGAGGGGATACGCAGTATTTT
CASSIVRGRGDTQYF
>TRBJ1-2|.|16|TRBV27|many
TGTGCCACCCCATTGGGACCCTCTCAACCGCGCTATGGCTACACCTTC
CATPLGPSQPRYGYTF
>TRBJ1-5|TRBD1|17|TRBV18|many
TGTGCCAGCTCACCGAATCAGGGACAGGGGGCCAATCAGCCCCAGCATTTT
CASSPNQGQGANQPQHF
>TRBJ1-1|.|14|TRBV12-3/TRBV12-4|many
TGTGCCAGCAGGCCCGGTTACATGAACACTGAAGCTTTCTTT
CASRPGYMNTEAFF
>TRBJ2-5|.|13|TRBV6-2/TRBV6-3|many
TGTGCCAGCAGGAGGCAGGAGGAAGAGACCCAGTACTTC
CASRRQEEETQYF
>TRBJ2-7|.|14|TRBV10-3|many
TGTGCCTCGACCGTCGGACGGAACTCCTACGAGCAGTACTTC
CASTVGRNSYEQYF
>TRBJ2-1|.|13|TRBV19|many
TGTGCCAGTAGTAAGGGGCAGCTTGTGGAGCAGTTCTTC
CASSKGQLVEQFF
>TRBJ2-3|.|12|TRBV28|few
TGTGCCAGTCGGGGGCCAACAGATACGCAGTATTTT
CASRGPTDTQYF
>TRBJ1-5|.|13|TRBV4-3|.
TGCGCCAGCAGCCAAGATAAGGGCCAGCCCCAGCATTTT
CASSQDKGQPQHF
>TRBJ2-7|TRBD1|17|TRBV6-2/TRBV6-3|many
TGTGCCAGCAGGGTGGACCTGGGACAGGGGGCGGTTTACGAGCAGTACTTC
CASRVDLGQGAVYEQYF
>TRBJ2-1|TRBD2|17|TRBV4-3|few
TGCGCCAGCAGCCAAGATATTAAGACTAGCGGGGTCGATGAGCAGTTCTTC
CASSQDIKTSGVDEQFF
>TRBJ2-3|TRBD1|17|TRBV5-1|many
TGCGCCAGCAGCTCACGAGGGACAGGGGGCGGCACAGATACGCAGTATTTT
CASSSRGTGGGTDTQYF
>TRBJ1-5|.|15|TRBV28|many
TGTGCCAGCAGAACCGTGAGTTATAGCAATCAGCCCCAGCATTTT
CASRTVSYSNQPQHF